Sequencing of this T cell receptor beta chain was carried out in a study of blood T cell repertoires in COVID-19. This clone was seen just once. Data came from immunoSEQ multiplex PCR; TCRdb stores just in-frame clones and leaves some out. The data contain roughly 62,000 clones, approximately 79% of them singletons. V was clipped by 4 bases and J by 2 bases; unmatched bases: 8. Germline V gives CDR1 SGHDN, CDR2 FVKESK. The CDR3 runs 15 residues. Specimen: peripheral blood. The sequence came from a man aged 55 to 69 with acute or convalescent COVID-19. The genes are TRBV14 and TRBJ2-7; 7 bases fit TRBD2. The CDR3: CASSPRREKAYEQYF. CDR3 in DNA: TGTGCCAGCAGCCCCCGGCGGGAGAAGGCCTACGAGCAGTACTTC.